The present entry profiles one TCR beta chain with its context. The antigen is unknown. In TCRdb, the 5' RACE reads were re-called with MiXCR into one record per CDR3 protein. Among roughly 150,000 distinct CDR3 sequences listed, 6.5% to 8.5% were seen once. This specimen comes from a study of T cells after yellow fever vaccination. Study-wide points: Post-booster samples contained most primary-vaccination clones (approximately 96% CD4, approximately 88% CD8). Abundant bulk-derived clonotypes could contaminate FACS-sorted repertoires.

This CDR3 is 13 amino acids long. V shed 2 bases and J shed 8 bases, with 12 bases lying between them. Germline CDR1 MNHEY, CDR2 SVGAGI. The rearrangement links TRBV6-5 to TRBJ1-2; D is possibly TRBD1 (6 bases). The sample was CD4+ T cells sorted from PBMCs, taken 5 days after the first yellow fever vaccination. This sequence was found in a man aged 18 to 30 who received the YFV17D yellow fever vaccine. The CDR3 is CASSYRTGLGYTF. The DNA of the CDR3 is TGTGCCAGCAGTTACCGTACAGGGCTCGGCTACACCTTC.